This TCR beta chain derives from a study of early T cells in non-severe SARS-CoV-2 infection. Study in general: Bulk RNA taken from unsorted whole blood was sequenced, leaving chains unpaired.

In regard to this clonotype: The antigen is undetermined.

Findings and caveats of the study: VDJdb-based annotation leaned toward anti-spike CD8 responses and missed private and CD4 specificities.

As part of library construction, unique molecular identifiers were attached to individual cDNA molecules. TCRdb used MiXCR to reprocess the 5' RACE reads, holding one entry per CDR3 protein. The sample includes under 70,000 distinct CDR3 sequences, more than 5.5% of them seen just once. Germline loops: CDR1 SGHNT, CDR2 YYREEE (reference sequence). The CDR3 length is 15 residues. J was trimmed by 3 bases and V by 4 bases; bases with no gene match: 4. V gene TRBV5-4 combines with J gene TRBJ2-1; 10 nucleotides agree with TRBD2. The specimen was whole blood, collected at baseline. This clonotype originated in an adult who was a healthcare worker with PCR-confirmed SARS-CoV-2 infection or an uninfected control (not recorded which). The CDR3 DNA reads TGTGCCAGCAGCCTCTGGACTAGCGGCTACAATGAGCAGTTCTTC. Translating gives CASSLWTSGYNEQFF. The whole variable domain, filled in from reference TRBV5-4 and TRBJ2-1, reads ETGVTQSPTHLIKTRGQQVTLRCSSQSGHNTVSWYQQALGQGPQFIFQYYREEENGRGNFPPRFSGLQFPNYSSELNVNALELDDSALYLCASSLWTSGYNEQFFGPGTRLTVL.